The clone carrying this T cell receptor beta chain turned up a few times. Its antigen is unknown. MiXCR, run by TCRdb on the RT-PCR reads, gives a single entry per CDR3 protein. This table holds about 700,000 distinct CDR3 sequences, 15% to 19% found once. This entry comes from a study of response to subunit inactivated influenza vaccine. Study outcomes and limitations: The authors suggested that few new T cells are recruited per seasonal influenza vaccination.

The receptor was derived from a man aged 50 to 59 who received an inactivated influenza vaccine. Here the sequenced sample was PBMCs from blood, taken about 12 days after vaccination.

The CDR3 DNA reads as TGTGCCAGCACCTGGGACAGGGGGTCCTACAATGAGCAGTTCTTC. This translates into CASTWDRGSYNEQFF. This chain connects TRBV12-3 or TRBV12-4 to TRBJ2-1, with 11 bases that match TRBD1. V gave up 7 bases and J gave up 1 base; unmatched junction bases: 3. The CDR3 loop spans 15 amino acids.